The clone carrying this TCR beta chain is a singleton in its sample. The CDR3 consists of 18 residues. The V gene's germline CDR1 is ENHRY and CDR2 SYGVKD. The V gene end was trimmed by 8 bases and the J gene end by 6 bases; junction bases not matched to a gene: 20. This specimen belongs to a study of blood T cell repertoires in COVID-19. Study background: Samples representing acute and convalescent COVID-19 were sourced from the United States, Italy and Spain. Sources were T cells, B-cell-depleted T cells, or PBMCs; the material itself was cDNA or gDNA.

In the study's own analysis: Quantification of nucleated cells was approximated via reference gene primer amplification. Generated by immunoSEQ multiplex PCR, the TCRdb table keeps only in-frame clones and is missing some. The V and J calls and clone size are taken from that table; D and trimming were inferred from the DNA. The sample includes some 120,000 clones, around 86% of them seen just once. Sequenced input: peripheral blood. This clonotype originated in a woman between 45 and 60 years old who had recovered from COVID-19. V usage is TRBV10-3 and J usage is TRBJ2-3; TRBD2 matches at 10 bases. CDR3 nucleotide sequence: TGTGCCATCTCGAGGAGCGGGGGGGAAAGGGGTACAGTGGATACGCAGTATTTT. The encoded protein is CAISRSGGERGTVDTQYF.